This is a list of T cell receptor beta chains from one sample in a study of identifying expanded T cells in peripheral blood. Libraries were prepared by immunoSEQ multiplex PCR; TCRdb keeps only in-frame clonotypes and omits some of them. This table has approximately 81,000 clones, 80% to 85% appearing once. What was sequenced was blood. These receptors were collected from a person aged 18 to 70 in good health. Both conserved end residues are part of each CDR3. The D gene is left open where the match is weak. The size field is filled for only some rows; it gives once, few, many or a size class.

clone_size,v_call,j_call,d_call,cdr3_aa,cdr3_nt
once,TRBV7-7,TRBJ2-5,-,CASSLAYAAEGGETQYF,TGTGCTAGCAGCTTAGCATATGCGGCGGAAGGGGGGGAGACCCAGTACTTC
-,TRBV7-9,TRBJ2-1,-,CASSRLGPPSSYNEQFF,TGTGCCAGCAGCCGACTAGGGCCCCCGAGCTCCTACAATGAGCAGTTCTTC
-,TRBV5-1,TRBJ2-7,-,CASSFGDSRIYEQYF,TGCGCCAGCAGCTTTGGAGACAGCAGGATCTACGAGCAGTACTTC
few,TRBV28,TRBJ2-7,TRBD2,CASSHGTSGKREQYF,TGTGCCAGCAGTCACGGGACTAGCGGGAAGCGAGAGCAGTACTTC
-,TRBV5-8,TRBJ1-3,-,CASSLVWTGSSGNTIYF,TGTGCCAGCAGCTTGGTCTGGACGGGTAGCTCTGGAAACACCATATATTTT
-,TRBV30,TRBJ1-2,-,CAWTPSGDLGRYTF,TGTGCCTGGACCCCTTCAGGGGACCTTGGACGCTACACCTTC
once,TRBV6-6,TRBJ2-3,TRBD1,CASSLGTGGSTDTQYF,TGTGCCAGCTCCCTCGGTACAGGGGGAAGCACAGATACGCAGTATTTT
-,TRBV30,TRBJ2-1,-,CAWSRGSSYNEQFF,TGTGCCTGGAGTAGGGGGAGCTCCTACAATGAGCAGTTCTTC
-,TRBV2,TRBJ2-1,-,CASSVRGFNEQFF,TGTGCCAGCAGCGTTAGGGGATTCAATGAGCAGTTCTTC
-,TRBV5-1,TRBJ2-3,TRBD2,CASSLSGVSTDTQYF,TGCGCCAGCAGCTTGAGCGGGGTTAGCACAGATACGCAGTATTTT
-,TRBV30,TRBJ2-4,-,CAWSQGRVNIQYF,TGTGCCTGGAGTCAGGGCAGGGTGAACATTCAGTACTTC